This T cell receptor (beta chain) was retrieved from a study of cytomegalovirus exposure and HLA in healthy donors. With 60 Vbeta and 13 Jbeta primers, the PCR was carried out. Sequenced by immunoSEQ multiplex PCR; TCRdb stores in-frame clones only, minus some. The sample has approximately 210,000 clones, under 85% seen once. This clone was counted only a few times. This CDR3 comprises 13 residues. V dropped 2 bases and J dropped 1 base, with 5 bases sitting between them. The germline V gene encodes CDR1 MNHEY and CDR2 SVGAGI. The clonotype was recovered from a woman aged 50 to 65 in good health and CMV-seropositive. The V call is TRBV6-5, the J call TRBJ1-1, with unresolved D. Source material: PBMCs. Here the CDR3 reads CASSYEGNTEAFF. CDR3 coding DNA: TGTGCCAGCAGTTACGAGGGGAACACTGAAGCTTTCTTT.